The rows below give T cell receptor beta chains drawn from one sample of a study of T cell responses to AZD1222 COVID-19 vaccine. Sequencing was performed with immunoSEQ multiplex PCR; in TCRdb, only in-frame clones are kept and a portion is missing. The sample includes some 130,000 clones, approximately 90% seen only once; the top ten take approximately 2.8%. This specimen consisted of peripheral blood, obtained on day 0 of AZD1222 vaccination. The receptor source for this set is an adult in good health. Both conserved end residues are part of each CDR3. The D gene is left open where the match is weak. Clone sizes are given selectively: once, few, many, or a class where the clone is expanded.

clone size: -; J gene: TRBJ2-7; V gene: TRBV28; D gene: -; CDR3 DNA: TGTGCCAGCAGCCCTCCCCACAGGTATAGGTCCGAGCAGTACTTC; CDR3 protein: CASSPPHRYRSEQYF
clone size: -; J gene: TRBJ1-1; V gene: TRBV5-6; D gene: -; CDR3 DNA: TGTGCCAGCAGCTTGGCCCCGGGGGGGACTGAAGCTTTCTTT; CDR3 protein: CASSLAPGGTEAFF
clone size: -; J gene: TRBJ1-6; V gene: TRBV28; D gene: TRBD1; CDR3 DNA: TGTGCCACGACAGGGGCGCGGTTGGATTCACCCCTCCACTTT; CDR3 protein: CATTGARLDSPLHF
clone size: -; J gene: TRBJ2-2; V gene: TRBV4-2; D gene: -; CDR3 DNA: TGTGCCAGCAGCCAAGAAGCGGCTGGGTCCGGGGAGCTGTTTTTT; CDR3 protein: CASSQEAAGSGELFF
clone size: -; J gene: TRBJ1-4; V gene: TRBV5-1; D gene: TRBD1; CDR3 DNA: TGCGCCAGCAGCCCTCAAGGGGGCTTCGGGGCAACTAATGAAAAACTGTTTTTT; CDR3 protein: CASSPQGGFGATNEKLFF
clone size: -; J gene: TRBJ1-1; V gene: TRBV20-1; D gene: -; CDR3 DNA: TGCAGTGCTAGTAATCTGAGGGGTGGGACTGAAGCTTTCTTT; CDR3 protein: CSASNLRGGTEAFF
clone size: -; J gene: TRBJ2-5; V gene: TRBV11-2; D gene: -; CDR3 DNA: TGTGCCAGCAGCTTAGGTTTCACGAAAGAGACCCAGTACTTC; CDR3 protein: CASSLGFTKETQYF
clone size: once; J gene: TRBJ1-5; V gene: TRBV4-3; D gene: -; CDR3 DNA: TGCGCCAGCAGCCAAGAGTCTGGCACTCAGCCCCAGCATTTT; CDR3 protein: CASSQESGTQPQHF
clone size: -; J gene: TRBJ1-6; V gene: TRBV6-5; D gene: -; CDR3 DNA: TGTGCCAGCACTCGGGGGGACTCACCCCTCCACTTT; CDR3 protein: CASTRGDSPLHF
clone size: -; J gene: TRBJ2-1; V gene: TRBV3-1/TRBV3-2; D gene: -; CDR3 DNA: TGTGCCAGCAGCCAGGGAGTCCTAGGGGCCAACAATGAGCAGTTCTTC; CDR3 protein: CASSQGVLGANNEQFF
clone size: -; J gene: TRBJ2-7; V gene: TRBV7-8; D gene: -; CDR3 DNA: TGTGCCAGCAGCTTTTCGGCCGGACAGCTTCTTTGGGAGCAGTACTTC; CDR3 protein: CASSFSAGQLLWEQYF
clone size: -; J gene: TRBJ2-7; V gene: TRBV7-9; D gene: -; CDR3 DNA: TGTGCCAGCAGCTTAGACGAGCAGTACTTC; CDR3 protein: CASSLDEQYF
clone size: once; J gene: TRBJ1-5; V gene: TRBV28; D gene: -; CDR3 DNA: TGTGCCAGCACCAGGACAGCCGATCAGCCCCAGCATTTT; CDR3 protein: CASTRTADQPQHF
clone size: -; J gene: TRBJ2-2; V gene: TRBV11-3; D gene: -; CDR3 DNA: TGTGCCAGCAGCTTAGAGTCCTCCGGGGAGCTGTTTTTT; CDR3 protein: CASSLESSGELFF
clone size: few; J gene: TRBJ2-7; V gene: TRBV20-1; D gene: TRBD2; CDR3 DNA: TGCAGTGCTAGTAGGGGACTAGTCTACGAGCAGTACTTC; CDR3 protein: CSASRGLVYEQYF
clone size: -; J gene: TRBJ1-1; V gene: TRBV12-3/TRBV12-4; D gene: -; CDR3 DNA: TGTGCCAGCAGTTTAGGAGCGAACACTGAAGCTTTCTTT; CDR3 protein: CASSLGANTEAFF